This section outlines one T cell receptor (beta chain) sequence together with its context. Exposed enrollees had met someone with a PCR-confirmed or clinician-diagnosed COVID-19 case at some point within the 2 weeks before study entry. This sample stems from a study of blood T cell repertoires in COVID-19. This table comes from immunoSEQ multiplex PCR, and its TCRdb copy is limited to in-frame clones, with some not included. This sample has approximately 190,000 clones; 84% occur once, and the top ten carry 3.2%. The junction had 11 bases not matched to a gene; V was cut back by 6 bases and J by 7 bases. The CDR3 covers 16 residues. From germline, CDR1 is SNHLY and CDR2 FYNNEI.

This TCR was recovered from a woman in her thirties who had been exposed to COVID-19. The sequencing input was PBMCs or T cells enriched from blood (not recorded which). The chain couples TRBV2 to TRBJ2-3, with 12 bases identical to TRBD2. This CDR3 is CASSTSSSGGDYTQYF. Here the CDR3 DNA reads TGTGCCAGCAGCACTTCTTCTAGCGGGGGGGATTATACGCAGTATTTT.